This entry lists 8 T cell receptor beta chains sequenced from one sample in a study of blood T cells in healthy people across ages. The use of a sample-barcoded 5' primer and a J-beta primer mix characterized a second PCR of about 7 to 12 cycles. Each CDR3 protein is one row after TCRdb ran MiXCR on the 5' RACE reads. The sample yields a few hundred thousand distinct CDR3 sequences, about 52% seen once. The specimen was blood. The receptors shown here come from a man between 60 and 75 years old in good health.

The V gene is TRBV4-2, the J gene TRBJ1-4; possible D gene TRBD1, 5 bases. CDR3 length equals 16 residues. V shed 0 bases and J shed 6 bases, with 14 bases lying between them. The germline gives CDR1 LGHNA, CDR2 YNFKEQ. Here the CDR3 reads CASSQDRGQGDEKLFF. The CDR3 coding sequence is TGTGCCAGCAGCCAAGATCGCGGACAAGGGGATGAAAAACTGTTTTTT.

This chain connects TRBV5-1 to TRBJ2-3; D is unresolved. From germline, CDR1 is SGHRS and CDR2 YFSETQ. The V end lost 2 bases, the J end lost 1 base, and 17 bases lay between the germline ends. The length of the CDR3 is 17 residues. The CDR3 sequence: CASSFRRAPPRTDTQYF. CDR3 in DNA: TGCGCCAGCAGCTTCCGACGGGCGCCACCTCGCACAGATACGCAGTATTTT.

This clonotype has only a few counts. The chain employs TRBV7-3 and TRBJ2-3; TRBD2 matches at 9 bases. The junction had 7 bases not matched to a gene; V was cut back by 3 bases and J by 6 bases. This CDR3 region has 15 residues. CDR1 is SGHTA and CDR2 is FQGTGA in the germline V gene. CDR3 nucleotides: TGTGCCAGCAGCTTTGTTTTAGCGGGAGTCGATACGCAGTATTTT. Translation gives CASSFVLAGVDTQYF.

CDR3: CATSEAGTRNFQETQYF. For the CDR3, the DNA is TGTGCCACCAGTGAGGCCGGGACGCGCAATTTCCAAGAGACCCAGTACTTC. This chain connects TRBV24-1 to TRBJ2-5; D may match TRBD1 or TRBD2 (5 bases each). The germline V gene encodes CDR1 KGHDR and CDR2 SFDVKD. Trimming took 4 bases from V and 1 from J, leaving 18 bases between them. The CDR3 length is 17 residues.

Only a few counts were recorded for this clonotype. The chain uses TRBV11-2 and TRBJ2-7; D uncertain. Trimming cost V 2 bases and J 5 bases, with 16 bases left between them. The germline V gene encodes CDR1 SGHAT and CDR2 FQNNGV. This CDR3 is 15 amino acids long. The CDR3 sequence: CASSLTVVTPHEQYF. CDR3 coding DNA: TGTGCCAGCAGCTTAACCGTGGTAACCCCCCACGAGCAGTACTTC.

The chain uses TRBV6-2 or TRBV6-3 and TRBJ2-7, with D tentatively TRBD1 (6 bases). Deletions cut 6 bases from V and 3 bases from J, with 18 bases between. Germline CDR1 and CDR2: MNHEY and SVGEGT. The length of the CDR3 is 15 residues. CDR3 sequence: CASRGAEAGSYEQYF. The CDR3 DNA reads TGTGCCAGCAGGGGGGCCGAAGCTGGGAGCTACGAGCAGTACTTC.

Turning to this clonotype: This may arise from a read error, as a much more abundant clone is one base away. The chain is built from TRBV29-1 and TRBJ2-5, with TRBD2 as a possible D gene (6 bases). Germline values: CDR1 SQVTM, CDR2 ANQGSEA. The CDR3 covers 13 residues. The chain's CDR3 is CSVVWSPGETRYF. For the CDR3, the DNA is TGCAGCGTTGTATGGTCTCCGGGAGAGACCCGGTACTTC.

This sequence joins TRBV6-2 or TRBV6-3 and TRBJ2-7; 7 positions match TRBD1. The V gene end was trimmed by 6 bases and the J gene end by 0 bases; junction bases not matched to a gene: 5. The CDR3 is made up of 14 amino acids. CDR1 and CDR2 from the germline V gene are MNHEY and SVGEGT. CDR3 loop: CASSQTGSSYEQYF. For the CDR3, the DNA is TGTGCCAGCAGCCAGACAGGGAGCTCCTACGAGCAGTACTTC.